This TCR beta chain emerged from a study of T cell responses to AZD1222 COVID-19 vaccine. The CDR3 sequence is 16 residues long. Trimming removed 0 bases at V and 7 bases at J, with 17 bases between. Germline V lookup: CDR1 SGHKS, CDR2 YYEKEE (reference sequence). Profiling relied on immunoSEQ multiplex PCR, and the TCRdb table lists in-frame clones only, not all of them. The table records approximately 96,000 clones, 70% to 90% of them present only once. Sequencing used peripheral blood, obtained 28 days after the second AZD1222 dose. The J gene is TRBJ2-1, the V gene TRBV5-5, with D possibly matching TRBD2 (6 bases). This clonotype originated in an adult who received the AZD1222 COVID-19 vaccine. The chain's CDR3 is CASSLGSWRDRNEQFF. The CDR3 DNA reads TGTGCCAGCAGCTTGGGCTCTTGGCGGGATAGGAATGAGCAGTTCTTC.